This TCR beta chain was sequenced for a study of human thymus T cells. The CDR3 has 15 amino acids. Germline values: CDR1 LGHNA, CDR2 YNFKEQ. V shed 2 bases and J 4 bases; nucleotides not matched to a gene: 4. Libraries were prepared by immunoSEQ multiplex PCR; TCRdb keeps only in-frame clonotypes and omits some of them. The sample records some 46,000 clones, 85% to 95% being singletons. Sequenced sample: blood. This chain links TRBV4-2 with TRBJ2-3; TRBD2 aligns across 9 bases. The receptor's source is a boy under two years old with a congenital heart defect but otherwise immunologically healthy. CDR3 sequence (DNA): TGTGCCAGCAGCCAATTTCGCGGGGGGGCAGATACGCAGTATTTT. Its protein product is CASSQFRGGADTQYF.